A selection of T cell receptor beta chains follows, all from one sample in a study of shared clonotypes between healthy human individuals. Measured with immunoSEQ multiplex PCR; TCRdb has only the in-frame clones, and not every one. This table holds around 2,100,000 clones, just under 95% found once. Sequencing used naive CD8+ T cells sorted from blood. The receptor set was obtained from a man between 18 and 35 years old in good health. The CDR3 runs from the conserved cysteine through the conserved F or W. The D gene is left open where the match is weak. Expanded clones are given a class, and other clones once, few, many or no size at all.

D: TRBD1
size: NA
J: TRBJ2-7
V: TRBV5-1
DNA: TGCGCCAGCAGCCTTCCGGGACAGGGCTCCTACGAGCAGTACTTC
CDR3: CASSLPGQGSYEQYF

D: NA
size: NA
J: TRBJ1-5
V: TRBV2
DNA: TGTGCCAGCAGTGAAGTGGGGATTAGCAATCAGCCCCAGCATTTT
CDR3: CASSEVGISNQPQHF

D: NA
size: NA
J: TRBJ2-7
V: TRBV5-5
DNA: TGTGCCAGCAGCTTGCACAGCTCCTACGAGCAGTACTTC
CDR3: CASSLHSSYEQYF

D: NA
size: NA
J: TRBJ1-2
V: TRBV12-5
DNA: TGTGCTAGTGGTAACGGAGGGGGTTGGGGCTACACCTTC
CDR3: CASGNGGGWGYTF

D: NA
size: NA
J: TRBJ2-1
V: TRBV5-1
DNA: TGCGCCAGCAGCTTGGCCGACAGAACAAGGAATTACAATGAGCAGTTCTTC
CDR3: CASSLADRTRNYNEQFF

D: NA
size: NA
J: TRBJ1-1
V: TRBV30
DNA: TGTGCCTGGAGTGGAAGTACGGGGACTACTGAAGCTTTCTTT
CDR3: CAWSGSTGTTEAFF

D: NA
size: NA
J: TRBJ2-5
V: TRBV11-1
DNA: TGTGCCAGCAGACGGCAAGAGACCCAGTACTTC
CDR3: CASRRQETQYF

D: TRBD1
size: NA
J: TRBJ2-7
V: TRBV7-9
DNA: TGTGCCAGCAGCTCGGGACAGGTCCGCTCCTACGAGCAGTACTTC
CDR3: CASSSGQVRSYEQYF

D: NA
size: NA
J: TRBJ2-7
V: TRBV13
DNA: TGTGCCAGCAGCTTTCGGGACTCCTACGAGCAGTACTTC
CDR3: CASSFRDSYEQYF

D: TRBD1
size: NA
J: TRBJ2-7
V: TRBV13
DNA: TGTGCCAGCAGCCCTGAGACAGGGGGCTTGGGGGAGCAGTACTTC
CDR3: CASSPETGGLGEQYF

D: NA
size: NA
J: TRBJ1-2
V: TRBV28
DNA: TGTGCCAGCAGTTTATATGCGGTTAACGGCTACACCTTC
CDR3: CASSLYAVNGYTF

D: NA
size: NA
J: TRBJ2-7
V: TRBV30
DNA: TGTGCCTGGACTCCGGGACTTTTACCCTACGAGCAGTACTTC
CDR3: CAWTPGLLPYEQYF

D: NA
size: few
J: TRBJ1-1
V: TRBV7-9
DNA: TGTGCCAGCAGCACAGACTTTACTATGAACACTGAAGCTTTCTTT
CDR3: CASSTDFTMNTEAFF

D: TRBD1
size: NA
J: TRBJ2-7
V: TRBV27
DNA: TGTGCCAGCAGGGTGACAGGGGTCATCCACGAGCAGTACTTC
CDR3: CASRVTGVIHEQYF

D: NA
size: NA
J: TRBJ2-7
V: TRBV2
DNA: TGTGCCAGCAGTGGGGCCTACGAGCAGTACTTC
CDR3: CASSGAYEQYF

D: NA
size: NA
J: TRBJ2-1
V: TRBV7-6
DNA: TGTGCCAGCAGCCAAATTGTCGCGGAGGACCCAATCTACAATGAGCAGTTCTTC
CDR3: CASSQIVAEDPIYNEQFF

D: NA
size: NA
J: TRBJ1-2
V: TRBV30
DNA: TGTGCCTGGAGTGAGGGGGGAGGCTACACCTTC
CDR3: CAWSEGGGYTF

D: NA
size: NA
J: TRBJ2-7
V: TRBV6-5
DNA: TGTGCCAGCAGTTACTCAACTAGCTACGAGCAGTACTTC
CDR3: CASSYSTSYEQYF

D: TRBD2
size: once
J: TRBJ2-1
V: TRBV27
DNA: TGTGCCAGCAATTTAGCGGGAGGAGGCAATGAGCAGTTCTTC
CDR3: CASNLAGGGNEQFF

D: NA
size: NA
J: TRBJ1-5
V: TRBV6-5
DNA: TGTGCCAGCAGTTACGGGGGGTACAATCAGCCCCAGCATTTT
CDR3: CASSYGGYNQPQHF

D: TRBD2
size: NA
J: TRBJ2-3
V: TRBV5-4
DNA: TGTGCCAGCAGCTTCGAGCGGGGTAACACAGATACGCAGTATTTT
CDR3: CASSFERGNTDTQYF

D: NA
size: NA
J: TRBJ2-1
V: TRBV19
DNA: TGTGCCAGTAGTATAGGATCCGGAGGAAACTACAATGAGCAGTTCTTC
CDR3: CASSIGSGGNYNEQFF

D: NA
size: NA
J: TRBJ1-1
V: TRBV4-1
DNA: TGCGCCAGCAGCCAAGGTTGGGGGGGGGCTGAAGCTTTCTTT
CDR3: CASSQGWGGAEAFF

D: NA
size: NA
J: TRBJ2-5
V: TRBV7-6
DNA: TGTGCCAGCACCCCGTTTGCAGGCCAAGAGACCCAGTACTTC
CDR3: CASTPFAGQETQYF